The source of this T cell receptor (beta chain) is a study of cytomegalovirus exposure and HLA in healthy donors. 60 Vbeta and 13 Jbeta primers were used in PCR. Sequencing was performed with immunoSEQ multiplex PCR; in TCRdb, only in-frame clones are kept and a portion is missing. The table lists about 38,000 clones, approximately 66% of them singletons. In germline, CDR1 is SGDLS, CDR2 YYNGEE. Germline trimming cut 0 bases from V and 3 bases from J; bases unmatched to any gene: 5. The CDR3 sequence is 16 residues long. The chain uses TRBV9 and TRBJ1-1; 10 bases map to TRBD1. This TCR derives from a man between 45 and 60 years old in good health and CMV-seropositive. The source material was PBMCs. The CDR3 reads CASSVVRTGGYTEAFF. CDR3 DNA sequence: TGTGCCAGCAGCGTAGTTAGGACAGGGGGGTACACTGAAGCTTTCTTT.